The source of this T cell receptor (beta chain) is a study of OX40 agonist ivuxolimab in advanced cancers. V was pared by 8 bases and J by 1 base, with 15 bases between. The CDR3 has 14 amino acids. The germline V gene has CDR1 LGHNA and CDR2 YSLEER. This table comes from immunoSEQ multiplex PCR, and its TCRdb copy is limited to in-frame clones, with some not included. The data show approximately 13,000 clones, 67% seen once. This clone was counted only a few times. The receptor was isolated from an adult with an advanced solid tumor such as melanoma, head and neck, liver or kidney cancer. This chain links TRBV4-3 with TRBJ2-7; TRBD2 might be the D (5 bases). The sequences come from CD4+ or CD8+ T cells sorted from blood, collected in a trial of the OX40 agonist ivuxolimab. The CDR3 nucleotides are TGCGCCAGCTCACCAGGAGGTAGATCCTACGAGCAGTACTTC. Amino acid sequence: CASSPGGRSYEQYF.